These 23 T cell receptor beta chains were all obtained from the same sample, sequenced in a study of CD8 T cells in ankylosing spondylitis. Each CDR3 protein gets one entry after TCRdb re-called the 5' RACE reads with MiXCR. The table has 200,000 to 250,000 distinct CDR3 sequences, about 10% seen once. The sample comprised blood, either unsorted or a sorted T cell fraction (not recorded which). Source of these receptors: a male donor with ankylosing spondylitis or in good health (not recorded which).

Ten or more counts support this clonotype. The J gene is TRBJ1-5, the V gene TRBV20-1, with 10 bases identical to TRBD1. The junction had 8 bases not matched to a gene; V was cut back by 6 bases and J by 6 bases. CDR1 and CDR2 from the germline V gene are DFQATT and SNEGSKA (reference sequence). The length of the CDR3 is 14 residues. CDR3 sequence reads: CSAGDRGGTQPQHF. The CDR3 region has the DNA TGCAGTGCGGGGGACAGGGGAGGAACTCAGCCCCAGCATTTT.

In this sample, this clonotype turned up many times. V gene TRBV12-3 or TRBV12-4 combines with J gene TRBJ2-3; maybe TRBD1 (6 bases). The germline V and J ends were trimmed by 2 bases and 2 bases, with 11 bases remaining between them. The CDR3 extends over 15 amino acids. CDR3 in DNA: TGTGCCAGCAGTTTAATGGGGGCGCCCACAGATACGCAGTATTTT. Amino acids: CASSLMGAPTDTQYF.

This clonotype was observed many times. The chain carries TRBV11-2 and TRBJ2-7, with D perhaps TRBD2 (5 bases). The CDR3 is made up of 14 amino acids. Germline V gene sequence: CDR1 SGHAT, CDR2 FQNNGV. V was cut by 8 bases and J by 3 bases, with 17 bases left in between. CDR3 region: CASPQLRGFYEQYF. Here the CDR3 DNA reads TGTGCCAGCCCTCAACTACGGGGTTTCTACGAGCAGTACTTC.

The J gene is TRBJ2-5, the V gene TRBV12-3 or TRBV12-4, with 10 bases fitting TRBD2. With V trimmed by 1 base and J by 0 bases, 5 bases remained unmatched. The CDR3 has 17 amino acids. In DNA, the CDR3 is TGTGCCAGCAGTTTAGTAGCGGGAGGCGCCAACCAAGAGACCCAGTACTTC. Amino acid sequence: CASSLVAGGANQETQYF.

The chain links TRBV5-1 to TRBJ2-1, with 8 bases lining up with TRBD2. Germline values: CDR1 SGHRS, CDR2 YFSETQ. The CDR3 extends over 16 amino acids. The V segment lost 0 bases and the J segment 6 bases; nucleotides outside the gene matches: 8. CDR3 in DNA: TGCGCCAGCAGCTTGGCCGGAGCGGGGGTCCTCAATGAGCAGTTCTTC. Its translation is CASSLAGAGVLNEQFF.

The sample holds a few counts of this clonotype. The chain links TRBV29-1 to TRBJ2-5, with 13 positions matching TRBD2. CDR3 length: 14 residues. Germline CDR1 and CDR2: SQVTM and ANQGSEA. J lost 4 bases, V lost 4 bases, and 3 bases had no gene match. The chain's CDR3 is CSVVGLAGVETQYF. The DNA for the CDR3 is TGCAGCGTTGTAGGACTAGCGGGAGTAGAGACCCAGTACTTC.

At least ten counts were recorded for this clonotype. The chain couples TRBV10-3 to TRBJ1-3, with 7 bases aligning to TRBD1. The CDR3 spans 14 residues. The V and J ends lost 6 bases and 4 bases, in that order; junction bases with no gene match: 6. Per the germline V gene, CDR1 is ENHRY and CDR2 is SYGVKD. CDR3 in amino acids: CAISQTGNGNTIYF. The CDR3 nucleotides are TGTGCCATCAGCCAGACAGGGAACGGAAACACCATATATTTT.

This clonotype was observed a handful of times. The chain carries TRBV7-2 and TRBJ2-7; 7 bases match TRBD2. The V and J ends lost 1 base and 2 bases, in that order; junction bases with no gene match: 11. Looked up from germline, CDR1 is SGHTA and CDR2 is FQGNSA. The CDR3 contains 17 residues. CDR3 nucleotides: TGTGCCAGCAGCTTAGTCGTCGGAGCGGGACCTGCCTACGAGCAGTACTTC. It is translated as CASSLVVGAGPAYEQYF.

The DNA for the CDR3 is TGTGCCAGCAGCTTAGTGGGAAGACGCAGACCCTACAATGAGCAGTTCTTC. This translates into CASSLVGRRRPYNEQFF. The gene calls are TRBV11-2 and TRBJ2-1, with D hard to call. V was shortened by 1 base and J by 2 bases, with 15 bases between the two germline ends. This CDR3 region has 17 residues. CDR1 is SGHAT and CDR2 is FQNNGV in the germline V gene.

This clonotype was observed a handful of times. This chain joins TRBV5-1 and TRBJ1-2, with D perhaps TRBD1 (5 bases). Germline CDR1 reads SGHRS; CDR2 reads YFSETQ. The V and J ends lost 0 bases and 5 bases respectively, with 11 bases between them. This CDR3 contains 14 residues. The CDR3 DNA reads TGCGCCAGCAGCTTGGGTACCAGGGAATATGGCTACACCTTC. Translating it yields CASSLGTREYGYTF.

CDR3 sequence (DNA): TGTGCCAGCAGTTACGGGGGCCACAATGAGCAGTTCTTC. It codes for CASSYGGHNEQFF. J is TRBJ2-1 and V is TRBV6-5; D is perhaps TRBD1 (6 bases). CDR3 length: 13 residues. The germline V gene encodes CDR1 MNHEY and CDR2 SVGAGI. V lost 2 bases to trimming and J lost 5 bases, with 7 bases between them.

The chain uses TRBV7-3 and TRBJ1-1; 8 nucleotides agree with TRBD1. CDR1 is SGHTA, CDR2 FQGTGA, per germline. V lost 0 bases to trimming and J lost 11 bases; unmatched junction nucleotides: 8. This CDR3 is built from 14 residues. The CDR3 loop reads CASSLTRSTGEAFF. CDR3 DNA sequence: TGTGCCAGCAGCTTAACGAGGTCGACAGGGGAGGCTTTCTTT.

The V gene is TRBV10-2, the J gene TRBJ1-1, with 7 positions matching TRBD1. Germline-derived CDR1 and CDR2 are WSHSY and SAAADI. With V trimmed by 2 bases and J by 7 bases, 7 bases remained unmatched. The CDR3 consists of 14 residues. The CDR3 DNA reads TGCGCCAGCAGTGAGACCTGGACAGGAGATGAAGCTTTCTTT. Translated: CASSETWTGDEAFF.

Many counts were recorded for this clonotype. The CDR3 sequence: CSALHGRKSNQPQHF. CDR3 sequence (DNA): TGCAGTGCTCTCCACGGCCGTAAGAGCAATCAGCCCCAGCATTTT. V is TRBV20-1 and J is TRBJ1-5, with D unresolved. The CDR3 contains 15 residues. Trimming shortened V by 5 bases and J by 1 base, and 15 bases separated the two germline ends. The germline V gene encodes CDR1 DFQATT and CDR2 SNEGSKA (reference sequence).

This clonotype was seen many times. This chain connects TRBV6-1 to TRBJ1-1; 8 bases are a match to TRBD1. Germline CDR1 reads MNHNS; CDR2 reads SASEGT. This CDR3 comprises 14 residues. Germline trimming cut 7 bases from V and 5 bases from J; bases unmatched to any gene: 9. The CDR3 reads CASNHGQGGTEAFF. The CDR3 DNA reads TGTGCCAGCAATCACGGACAGGGCGGAACTGAAGCTTTCTTT.

This clonotype was detected ten times or more. V and J are TRBV6-5 and TRBJ2-5; 9 bases are a match to TRBD2. CDR3 length: 15 amino acids. Germline lookup yields CDR1 MNHEY and CDR2 SVGAGI. V shed 4 bases and J 4 bases; nucleotides not matched to a gene: 7. DNA for the CDR3: TGTGCCAGCAGTTCGGGCGGGGGGGCCGGAGAGACCCAGTACTTC. Protein: CASSSGGGAGETQYF.

The chain couples TRBV5-1 to TRBJ2-1; no definite D call. Between the trimmed V and J ends, which lost 0 bases and 4 bases, there was a span of 11 bases. This CDR3 comprises 15 residues. Germline V gives CDR1 SGHRS, CDR2 YFSETQ. CDR3 amino acids: CASSLGAINYNEQFF. The CDR3 region has the DNA TGCGCCAGCAGCTTGGGGGCCATAAATTACAATGAGCAGTTCTTC.

This clonotype was detected ten times or more. V usage is TRBV12-3 or TRBV12-4 and J usage is TRBJ1-2, with TRBD1 as a possible D gene (6 bases). The CDR3 is made up of 14 amino acids. Trimming shortened V by 1 base and J by 9 bases, and 15 bases separated the two germline ends. For the CDR3, the DNA is TGTGCCAGCAGTTTAGTGGGGGGCATCAGGAGCTACACCTTC. Encoded protein: CASSLVGGIRSYTF.

Ten or more counts support this clonotype. The V gene is TRBV25-1, the J gene TRBJ2-3, with 10 bases matching TRBD2. The CDR3 consists of 18 residues. With 6 bases clipped from V and 0 bases from J, the junction kept 12 bases outside the gene matches. Germline values: CDR1 MGHDK, CDR2 SYGVNS. CDR3 bases: TGTGCCAGCAGCGGTGGACTAGCGGATACTTCTAGCACAGATACGCAGTATTTT. Its protein is CASSGGLADTSSTDTQYF.

The V call is TRBV28, the J call TRBJ1-1, with 7 bases matching TRBD1. CDR3 length equals 16 residues. Germline V gene sequence: CDR1 MDHEN, CDR2 SYDVKM. The V gene end was trimmed by 3 bases and the J gene end by 5 bases; junction bases not matched to a gene: 12. CDR3 residues: CASSFPRGGSGTEAFF. The CDR3 coding sequence is TGTGCCAGCAGTTTCCCCAGAGGGGGCTCGGGGACTGAAGCTTTCTTT.

This clonotype came up a few times. The chain recombines TRBV7-9 with TRBJ2-5, with unresolved D. Germline-derived CDR1 and CDR2 are SEHNR and FQNEAQ (reference sequence). CDR3 length equals 13 residues. The V end lost 6 bases, the J end lost 2 bases, and 10 bases lay between the germline ends. CDR3 residues: CASSRRPQETQYF. CDR3 bases: TGTGCCAGCAGTCGGCGACCACAAGAGACCCAGTACTTC.

The chain links TRBV19 to TRBJ2-2; 8 nucleotides align to TRBD2. Germline V gene lookup returns CDR1 LNHDA and CDR2 SQIVND (reference sequence). V was pared by 6 bases and J by 6 bases, with 9 bases of the junction left unmatched. This CDR3 contains 15 residues. The CDR3 loop is CASRREAGVPGELFF. CDR3 bases: TGTGCCAGTAGGAGGGAAGCGGGAGTACCCGGGGAGCTGTTTTTT.

V gene TRBV3-1 combines with J gene TRBJ1-1, with D hard to call. The CDR3 is made up of 14 amino acids. CDR1 is LGHDT, CDR2 YNNKEL, per germline (reference sequence). The V end was cut by 3 bases, the J end by 2 bases, with 10 bases between. The CDR3 coding sequence is TGTGCCAGCAGCCAGGGGAGGGCCAACACTGAAGCTTTCTTT. This gives the protein CASSQGRANTEAFF.